This TCR beta chain emerged from a study of T-cell reconstitution after alpha-beta-depleted transplantation in children. Points on this clonotype: Its antigen is as yet unknown.

Study findings and constraints: Recipient T cells and thymic progenitors that survived gave rise to the high TCRbeta diversity observed at day 60 in some patients. Counts and diversity of T cells one year after transplant came mostly from newly produced T cells. Two months or so post-transplant, alpha-beta T cells reportedly derived from several hundred expanded graft clones.

Germline V gene data show CDR1 as DFQATT and CDR2 as SNEGSKA (reference sequence). J gave up 3 bases and V 1 base, and 7 bases lay outside the gene matches. The CDR3 loop spans 15 amino acids. For TCRbeta, the library was prepared with unique molecular identifiers. TCRdb independently ran MiXCR on the PCR reads; one entry per CDR3 protein. Of roughly 570,000 distinct CDR3 sequences in the sample, over 20% are singletons; the top ten hold 36%. The sequence derives from a boy younger than two with Wiskott-Aldrich syndrome, due to receive a stem cell transplant. This sequence joins TRBV20-1 and TRBJ2-3; 7 nucleotides match TRBD2. The sequenced sample was PBMCs, obtained before TCRalphabeta/CD19-depleted stem cell transplant. The CDR3 here is CSARGGSFVTDTQYF. CDR3 DNA: TGCAGTGCTAGAGGCGGGAGTTTTGTTACAGATACGCAGTATTTT.